One and the same sample provided the 12 T cell receptor beta chains below, sequenced in a study of long-term antiretroviral therapy in people with HIV. immunoSEQ v3.0 was run at survey level. TCRdb keeps only in-frame clones here, not all; method: immunoSEQ multiplex PCR. Here the sample spans 20,000 or so clones, 81% being singletons. The material sequenced was unsorted PBMCs, taken at the start of antiretroviral therapy, before treatment. These receptors were taken from a woman under 30 with HIV.

Note on this clone: The sample contains more than one DNA sequence encoding this CDR3. The gene calls are TRBV2 and TRBJ1-1; D not resolved. This CDR3 comprises 12 residues. V gave up 6 bases and J gave up 0 bases, with 5 bases separating them. Per germline, CDR1 SNHLY and CDR2 FYNNEI. The CDR3 here is CASRRVNTEAFF. In DNA form, the CDR3 reads TGTGCCAGCAGGAGGGTGAACACTGAAGCTTTCTTT. Variable domain in full (rest from reference TRBV2 and TRBJ1-1): EPEVTQTPSHQVTQMGQEVILRCVPISNHLYFYWYRQILGQKVEFLVSFYNNEISEKSEIFDDQFSVERPDGSNFTLKIRSTKLEDSAMYFCASRRVNTEAFFGQGTRLTVV.

This rearrangement joins TRBV10-3 to TRBJ2-6; D is unclear. Trimming removed 10 bases at V and 0 bases at J, with 19 bases between. The CDR3 totals 17 residues. Per the germline V gene, CDR1 is ENHRY and CDR2 is SYGVKD. This CDR3 is CATLPGFTSSGANVLTF. CDR3 sequence (DNA): TGTGCCACCCTGCCAGGTTTTACCTCCTCTGGGGCCAACGTCCTGACTTTC.

The sample holds a few counts of this clone. The CDR3 reads CASSEWDSNQPQHF. In nucleotides, the CDR3 is TGTGCCAGCAGTGAGTGGGATAGCAATCAGCCCCAGCATTTT. The chain recombines TRBV11-2 with TRBJ1-5, with D unclear. This CDR3 spans 14 amino acids. Trimming removed 6 bases from V and 0 bases from J, with 9 bases in between. The germline V gene has CDR1 SGHAT and CDR2 FQNNGV.

This rearrangement joins TRBV9 to TRBJ1-5; D is perhaps TRBD1 (6 bases). CDR1 SGDLS and CDR2 YYNGEE come from the germline V gene. The CDR3 contains 14 residues. Deletions cut 0 bases from V and 11 bases from J, with 15 bases between. CDR3 sequence (DNA): TGTGCCAGCAGCGTAGGGGGCAGGGAGGGGGCCCAGCATTTT. Protein product: CASSVGGREGAQHF.

This rearrangement joins TRBV9 to TRBJ2-3; 8 nucleotides agree with TRBD2. There are 15 residues in the CDR3. V was pared by 1 base and J by 5 bases, with 6 bases of the junction left unmatched. CDR1 is SGDLS and CDR2 is YYNGEE in the germline V gene. The CDR3 nucleotides are TGTGCCAGCAGCGTATCGGCGAGCGGGGGAGATACGCAGTATTTT. Translation: CASSVSASGGDTQYF.

The chain carries TRBV2 and TRBJ2-5; 8 bases agree with TRBD2. The CDR3 extends over 14 amino acids. CDR1 and CDR2 from the germline V gene are SNHLY and FYNNEI. V was pared by 7 bases and J by 5 bases, with 9 bases of the junction left unmatched. The CDR3 sequence: CASKSTGGGETQYF. The DNA for the CDR3 is TGTGCCAGCAAGTCGACGGGAGGGGGGGAGACCCAGTACTTC. Variable domain in full (rest from reference TRBV2 and TRBJ2-5): EPEVTQTPSHQVTQMGQEVILRCVPISNHLYFYWYRQILGQKVEFLVSFYNNEISEKSEIFDDQFSVERPDGSNFTLKIRSTKLEDSAMYFCASKSTGGGETQYFGPGTRLLVL.

The chain is built from TRBV9 and TRBJ1-3; the D gene is possibly TRBD1 (5 bases). The CDR3 has 15 amino acids. The V end was cut by 1 base, the J end by 1 base, with 9 bases between. CDR1 is SGDLS and CDR2 is YYNGEE in the germline V gene. The CDR3 here is CASSVQGSSGNTIYF. DNA of the CDR3: TGTGCCAGCAGCGTACAGGGTTCATCTGGAAACACCATATATTTT.

The chain combines TRBV7-8 with TRBJ1-1; 8 bases map to TRBD1. The CDR3 runs to 15 residues. J was trimmed by 5 bases and V by 0 bases; bases with no gene match: 5. Germline V lookup: CDR1 SGHVS, CDR2 FQNEAQ. The chain's CDR3 is CASSLAQGARTEAFF. The CDR3 region has the DNA TGTGCCAGCAGCTTAGCGCAGGGGGCGCGTACTGAAGCTTTCTTT.

The chain recombines TRBV5-1 with TRBJ1-1; no reliable D call. Germline-derived CDR1 and CDR2 are SGHRS and YFSETQ. The CDR3 sequence is 14 residues long. V lost 5 bases and J 4 bases, leaving 15 bases between the germline ends. CDR3 nucleotides: TGCGCCAGCAGGAACTTAGGGAGAAGCACTGAAGCTTTCTTT. Translation: CASRNLGRSTEAFF.

The V gene is TRBV18, the J gene TRBJ2-3; 11 nucleotides match TRBD1. The germline V gene encodes CDR1 KGHSH and CDR2 LQKENI. V dropped 5 bases and J dropped 3; count of bases not matched to a gene: 4. The CDR3 length is 15 residues. In DNA, the CDR3 is TGTGCCAGCTCATGGACAGGGGGCGCGACAGATACGCAGTATTTT. It specifies CASSWTGGATDTQYF.

A note on this clone: Sequence at one end of the junction differs from germline and may be a read error. The chain joins TRBV11-3 to TRBJ2-3, with TRBD2 identical over 8 bases. The length of the CDR3 is 15 residues. Germline V gene sequence: CDR1 SGHNT, CDR2 YENEEA. The CDR3 sequence is CASSLAGSRGDTQYF. CDR3 sequence (DNA): TGTGCCAGCAGTTTAGCGGGGTCCAGGGGAGATACGCAGTATTTT.

V gene TRBV19 combines with J gene TRBJ2-1, with 7 nucleotides matching TRBD2. The germline gives CDR1 LNHDA, CDR2 SQIVND (reference sequence). The CDR3 spans 14 residues. Losses at the gene ends were 4 bases for V and 5 bases for J; bases not matched to a gene: 5. The CDR3 reads CASSNGLGNNEQFF. As DNA, the CDR3 is TGTGCCAGTAGTAACGGACTAGGGAACAATGAGCAGTTCTTC.